These 20 T cell receptor beta chains share one sample of origin, sequenced in a study of identifying expanded T cells in peripheral blood. Measured with immunoSEQ multiplex PCR; TCRdb has only the in-frame clones, and not every one. This sample has about 81,000 clones, with 84% found just once. Sequencing was done on a sample of blood. The origin of the receptors is a person aged 18 to 70 in good health.

This clone showed up just once. This rearrangement joins TRBV2 to TRBJ2-6, with D hard to call. V lost 1 base and J 4 bases, leaving 11 bases between the germline ends. The CDR3 length is 16 residues. Germline V gene sequence: CDR1 SNHLY, CDR2 FYNNEI. CDR3 protein: CASSEGGASGANVLTF. In DNA form, the CDR3 reads TGTGCCAGCAGTGAAGGAGGAGCATCCGGGGCCAACGTCCTGACTTTC.

The chain joins TRBV7-9 to TRBJ2-1; TRBD2 aligns across 14 bases. CDR1 is SEHNR and CDR2 is FQNEAQ in the germline V gene (reference sequence). V shed 3 bases, J shed 1 base, and the junction held 8 bases outside the gene matches. This CDR3 has 19 amino acids. CDR3 bases: TGTGCCAGCAGCTTTCCCGGGACTAGCGGGGGAAAATCCTACAATGAGCAGTTCTTC. Translation: CASSFPGTSGGKSYNEQFF.

This clone was seen a few times. The rearrangement uses TRBV6-7 and TRBJ2-7; D perhaps matches TRBD1 (6 bases). TRBV6-7 is given ORF status, its function remaining uncertain. The length of the CDR3 is 12 residues. The V and J ends lost 8 bases and 3 bases respectively, with 11 bases between them. The CDR3 loop reads CASLGQNYEQYF. The CDR3 nucleotides read TGTGCCAGCCTCGGACAGAACTACGAGCAGTACTTC.

CDR3 amino acids: CAWSRGRGVPGRDTQYF. CDR3 nucleotides: TGTGCCTGGAGTCGGGGCAGGGGGGTACCCGGGAGGGATACGCAGTATTTT. V is TRBV30 and J is TRBJ2-3; D possibly matches TRBD1 or TRBD2 (7 bases each). V dropped 2 bases and J dropped 6 bases, with 24 bases sitting between them. CDR1 is GTSNPN and CDR2 is SVGIG in the germline V gene (reference sequence). This CDR3 has 17 residues.

This sequence joins TRBV29-1 and TRBJ2-3; 13 nucleotides align to TRBD2. The CDR3 has 15 amino acids. Trimming cost V 4 bases and J 1 base; bases outside gene matches: 2. Germline loops: CDR1 SQVTM, CDR2 ANQGSEA. CDR3 nucleotides: TGCAGCGTTGGGACTAGCGGGAGCGGCACAGATACGCAGTATTTT. It is translated as CSVGTSGSGTDTQYF.

This chain connects TRBV19 to TRBJ2-7; tentative D call: TRBD2 (6 bases). This CDR3 comprises 17 residues. V lost 1 base and J lost 2, with 18 bases in between. Germline CDR1 is LNHDA and CDR2 is SQIVND (reference sequence). The CDR3 nucleotides read TGTGCCAGTAGTATAGCCCTCATAGGGGAGGTCCCCTACGAGCAGTACTTC. It translates to CASSIALIGEVPYEQYF. Complete variable domain (other parts from reference TRBV19 and TRBJ2-7): DGGITQSPKYLFRKEGQNVTLSCEQNLNHDAMYWYRQDPGQGLRLIYYSQIVNDFQKGDIAEGYSVSREKKESFPLTVTSAQKNPTAFYLCASSIALIGEVPYEQYFGPGTRLTVT.

The chain carries TRBV19 and TRBJ2-5; the D gene is possibly TRBD1 (7 bases). Germline V gene sequence: CDR1 LNHDA, CDR2 SQIVND (reference sequence). Between the trimmed V and J ends, which lost 8 bases and 4 bases, there was a span of 14 bases. The CDR3 is made up of 13 amino acids. CDR3 sequence: CASGGGLGETQYF. DNA of the CDR3: TGTGCCAGTGGAGGGGGCCTGGGAGAGACCCAGTACTTC. Based on the CDR3 plus reference TRBV19 and TRBJ2-5, the full variable domain is DGGITQSPKYLFRKEGQNVTLSCEQNLNHDAMYWYRQDPGQGLRLIYYSQIVNDFQKGDIAEGYSVSREKKESFPLTVTSAQKNPTAFYLCASGGGLGETQYFGPGTRLLVL.

The J gene is TRBJ2-7, the V gene TRBV29-1; the match to TRBD2 covers 12 bases. The germline V gene has CDR1 SQVTM and CDR2 ANQGSEA. This CDR3 is 14 amino acids long. J was trimmed by 2 bases and V by 3 bases; bases with no gene match: 2. The CDR3 DNA reads as TGCAGCGTTGAGACTAGCGGGAGTGCCTACGAGCAGTACTTC. It yields the protein CSVETSGSAYEQYF.

J is TRBJ1-4 and V is TRBV27; D call uncertain. Germline loops: CDR1 MNHEY, CDR2 SMNVEV (reference sequence). V lost 0 bases and J 7 bases, leaving 15 bases between the germline ends. This CDR3 has 16 amino acids. CDR3 residues: CASSLSRSTSSEKLFF. Here the CDR3 DNA reads TGTGCCAGCAGTTTATCGAGAAGTACTTCCTCTGAAAAACTGTTTTTT.

Note on this clone: Its ends do not fully match the called genes, so a read error is possible. This rearrangement joins TRBV7-2 to TRBJ2-3, with 9 nucleotides matching TRBD2. The CDR3 is 14 amino acids. Germline CDR1 reads SGHTA; CDR2 reads FQGNSA. CDR3 in amino acids: CASGLAGATDTQYF. The CDR3 coding sequence is TGTGCCAGCGGCTTAGCGGGGGCCACAGATACGCAGTATTTT.

The chain is built from TRBV5-6 and TRBJ2-5; 8 bases are shared with TRBD1. The CDR3 consists of 15 residues. V shed 1 base, J shed 4 bases, and the junction held 6 bases outside the gene matches. CDR1 is SGHDT, CDR2 YYEEEE, per germline. CDR3 loop: CASSLPDRAPETQYF. DNA of the CDR3: TGTGCCAGCAGCTTGCCGGACAGGGCCCCAGAGACCCAGTACTTC.

The chain uses TRBV28 and TRBJ1-4; D is ambiguous. The CDR3 spans 14 residues. V was cut by 6 bases and J by 7 bases, with 15 bases left in between. Germline CDR1 MDHEN, CDR2 SYDVKM. CDR3 sequence: CASRLTGESEKLFF. The CDR3 DNA is TGTGCCAGCAGACTGACTGGGGAGAGTGAAAAACTGTTTTTT. Full variable domain (rest looked up from reference TRBV28 and TRBJ1-4): DVKVTQSSRYLVKRTGEKVFLECVQDMDHENMFWYRQDPGLGLRLIYFSYDVKMKEKGDIPEGYSVSREKKERFSLILESASTNQTSMYLCASRLTGESEKLFFGSGTQLSVL.

This clone is a singleton in its sample. The chain carries TRBV28 and TRBJ2-2; TRBD1 aligns across 7 bases. V gave up 5 bases and J gave up 0 bases; unmatched junction bases: 9. The CDR3 runs 17 residues. Germline CDR1 reads MDHEN; CDR2 reads SYDVKM. CDR3 sequence reads: CASSPYSGGANTGELFF. DNA of the CDR3: TGTGCCAGCAGTCCTTATTCAGGGGGTGCGAACACCGGGGAGCTGTTTTTT.

This sequence joins TRBV6-5 and TRBJ2-7, with unresolved D. CDR3 length: 13 amino acids. Per germline, CDR1 MNHEY and CDR2 SVGAGI. V was pared by 8 bases and J by 0 bases, with 11 bases between. CDR3 bases: TGTGCCAGCTCGGCCGTCCTCTCCTACGAGCAGTACTTC. This translates into CASSAVLSYEQYF.

The chain has TRBV6-1 and TRBJ1-5; D might be TRBD1 (5 bases). This CDR3 has 15 residues. V was clipped by 10 bases and J by 0 bases, with 16 bases between them. Germline-derived CDR1 and CDR2 are MNHNS and SASEGT. CDR3 sequence (DNA): TGTGCCACGCGACATGACAGTTATAGCAATCAGCCCCAGCATTTT. As protein: CATRHDSYSNQPQHF.

The rearrangement links TRBV19 to TRBJ1-2, with D uncertain. V was pared by 8 bases and J by 2 bases, with 6 bases between. The germline V gene has CDR1 LNHDA and CDR2 SQIVND (reference sequence). This CDR3 has 11 amino acids. DNA for the CDR3: TGTGCCAGTCGTACGAACTATGGCTACACCTTC. The encoded protein is CASRTNYGYTF.

This clone appeared once. This chain connects TRBV4-1 to TRBJ1-5; 7 bases are shared with TRBD1. Germline CDR1 reads MGHRA; CDR2 reads YSYEKL. With 4 bases clipped from V and 3 bases from J, the junction kept 6 bases outside the gene matches. CDR3 length: 15 residues. CDR3 bases: TGCGCCAGCAGCCCTCTAGACAGGGACAATCAGCCCCAGCATTTT. It yields the protein CASSPLDRDNQPQHF.

The chain has TRBV28 and TRBJ1-5; 8 bases fit TRBD1. CDR3 length: 17 residues. Germline CDR1 and CDR2: MDHEN and SYDVKM. V lost 4 bases to trimming and J lost 0 bases; unmatched junction nucleotides: 8. The CDR3 sequence: CASSYQGAVYSNQPQHF. The CDR3 DNA is TGTGCCAGCAGTTACCAGGGGGCGGTCTATAGCAATCAGCCCCAGCATTTT.

V usage is TRBV19 and J usage is TRBJ2-6; D call uncertain. V was cut by 5 bases and J by 0 bases, with 5 bases left in between. Germline lookup yields CDR1 LNHDA and CDR2 SQIVND (reference sequence). CDR3 length equals 14 residues. Written as DNA, the CDR3 is TGTGCCAGTAGTCGCAGCTCTGGGGCCAACGTCCTGACTTTC. Translated: CASSRSSGANVLTF.

The CDR3, as DNA: TGCGCCAGCAGCCAAGTCGCTAGCGGTCCCGAAGGGTCCTACAATGAGCAGTTCTTC. Encoded protein: CASSQVASGPEGSYNEQFF. The chain combines TRBV4-3 with TRBJ2-1; TRBD2 aligns across 7 bases. The V gene end was trimmed by 1 base and the J gene end by 1 base; junction bases not matched to a gene: 13. Germline CDR1 and CDR2: LGHNA and YSLEER. The CDR3 sequence is 19 residues long.